This TCR beta chain was sequenced for a study of T cell clones after liver transplantation. Turning to the study itself: Three of eight recipients were HCV-positive; others had non-autoimmune, non-viral indications. Blood was drawn pre-transplant, before withdrawal, and after full or failed withdrawal.

TCRdb's table, derived via immunoSEQ multiplex PCR, lists solely in-frame clones and lacks some. The table includes 55,000 to 75,000 clones, 70% detected once. Here the sequenced sample was CD4+ T cells from blood, taken at the approximately 15-month timepoint. The sequence was obtained from a human patient who received a liver transplant. The T cells may partly be graft donor cells.

This CDR3 reads CASQGGSNPNTGELFF. CDR3 nucleotides: TGTGCCAGCCAAGGGGGGTCCAACCCGAACACCGGGGAGCTGTTTTTT. The chain is built from TRBV2 and TRBJ2-2, with D possibly called TRBD1 or TRBD2 (6 bases each). CDR3 length equals 16 residues. The V end was cut by 8 bases, the J end by 0 bases, with 16 bases between. The germline V gene encodes CDR1 SNHLY and CDR2 FYNNEI.